The sequence of this T cell receptor (beta chain) was determined in a study of PD-L1 blockade in urothelial cancer. Study results and caveats: Durable-benefit patients expanded tumor-associated blood clones more at 3 weeks.

PCRs each included synthetic TCR analog templates spiked in. TCRdb's copy holds only in-frame clones and misses some; the assay was immunoSEQ multiplex PCR. Among roughly 26,000 clones listed, about 88% were seen once. Points on this clone: No antigen is known for it.

All patients carried locally advanced or metastatic urothelial carcinoma. The sample was PBMCs, taken around atezolizumab (anti-PD-L1) treatment. This TCR came from a man aged 55 to 70 with urothelial cancer.

The CDR3 DNA reads TGTGCCTGGAGCAAAACCGGGACAAAGAACACTGAAGCTTTCTTT. This sequence encodes CAWSKTGTKNTEAFF. The rearrangement joins TRBV30 to TRBJ1-1; TRBD1 might be the D (6 bases). Trimming left V 3 bases short and J 1 base short, with 15 bases between. CDR3 length: 15 residues. Germline V gene sequence: CDR1 GTSNPN, CDR2 SVGIG (reference sequence).